This TCR beta chain was recorded in a study of T cell changes during pregnancy in multiple sclerosis. The table came from immunoSEQ multiplex PCR; TCRdb's copy has only in-frame clones and leaves some out. The sample lists fewer than 65,000 clones; 91% were seen once. This CDR3 is 14 amino acids long. Germline values: CDR1 SQVTM, CDR2 ANQGSEA. V trimming: 5 bases; J trimming: 1 base; junction bases outside the gene matches: 3. This receptor was obtained from a female donor with multiple sclerosis, enrolled in a pregnancy study. Sample: CD4+ T cells from peripheral blood mononuclear cells, taken in the first trimester of pregnancy. The V gene is TRBV29-1, the J gene TRBJ2-2; 8 positions match TRBD1. CDR3 in amino acids: CSVPGTGNTGELFF. The CDR3 DNA is TGCAGCGTTCCCGGGACAGGGAACACCGGGGAGCTGTTTTTT.